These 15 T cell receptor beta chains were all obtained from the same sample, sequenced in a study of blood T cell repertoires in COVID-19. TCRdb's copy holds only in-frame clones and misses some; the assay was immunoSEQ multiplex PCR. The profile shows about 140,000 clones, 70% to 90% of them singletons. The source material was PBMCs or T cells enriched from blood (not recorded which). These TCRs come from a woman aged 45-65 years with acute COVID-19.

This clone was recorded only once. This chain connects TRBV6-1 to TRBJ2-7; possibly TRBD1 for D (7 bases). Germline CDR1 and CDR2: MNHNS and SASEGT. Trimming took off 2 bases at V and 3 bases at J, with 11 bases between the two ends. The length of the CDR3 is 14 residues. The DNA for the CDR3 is TGTGCCAGCAGTGAACAGGGGGGAAGCTACGAGCAGTACTTC. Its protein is CASSEQGGSYEQYF.

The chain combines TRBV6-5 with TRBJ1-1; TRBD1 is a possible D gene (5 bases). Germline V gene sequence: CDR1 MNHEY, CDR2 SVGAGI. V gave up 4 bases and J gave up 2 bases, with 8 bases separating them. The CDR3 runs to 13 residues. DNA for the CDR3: TGTGCCAGCAGTTCACAGGTTAACACTGAAGCTTTCTTT. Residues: CASSSQVNTEAFF.

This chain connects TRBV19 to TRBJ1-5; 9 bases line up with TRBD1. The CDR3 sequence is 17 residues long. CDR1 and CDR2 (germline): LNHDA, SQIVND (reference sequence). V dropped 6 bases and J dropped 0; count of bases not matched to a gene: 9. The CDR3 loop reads CASSLSGQGSSNQPQHF. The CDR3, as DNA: TGTGCCAGTAGCCTATCGGGACAGGGATCTAGCAATCAGCCCCAGCATTTT.

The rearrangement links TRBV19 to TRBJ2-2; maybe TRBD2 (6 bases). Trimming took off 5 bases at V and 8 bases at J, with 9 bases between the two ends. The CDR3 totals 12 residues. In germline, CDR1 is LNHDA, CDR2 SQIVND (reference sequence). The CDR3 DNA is TGTGCCAGTAGTGCGGGGTTTGGGGAGCTGTTTTTT. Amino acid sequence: CASSAGFGELFF.

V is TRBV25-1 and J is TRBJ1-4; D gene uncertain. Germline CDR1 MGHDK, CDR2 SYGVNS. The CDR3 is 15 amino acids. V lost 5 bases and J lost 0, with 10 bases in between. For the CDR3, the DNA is TGTGCCAGCAGTCCTCACACCGCAACTAATGAAAAACTGTTTTTT. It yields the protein CASSPHTATNEKLFF.

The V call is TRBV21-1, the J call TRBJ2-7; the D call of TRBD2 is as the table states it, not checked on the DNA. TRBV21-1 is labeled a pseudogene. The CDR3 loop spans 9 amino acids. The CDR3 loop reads CASTFVQYF. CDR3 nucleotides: TGTGCCAGCACCTTCGTGCAGTACTTC.

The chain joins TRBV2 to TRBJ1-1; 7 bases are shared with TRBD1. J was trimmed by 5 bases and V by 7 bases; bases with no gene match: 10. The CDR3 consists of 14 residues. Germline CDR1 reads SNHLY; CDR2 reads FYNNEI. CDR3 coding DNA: TGTGCCAGCAAACCACAGGGGATGGTGACTGAAGCTTTCTTT. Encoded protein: CASKPQGMVTEAFF. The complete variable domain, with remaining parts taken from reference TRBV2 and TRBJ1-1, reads EPEVTQTPSHQVTQMGQEVILRCVPISNHLYFYWYRQILGQKVEFLVSFYNNEISEKSEIFDDQFSVERPDGSNFTLKIRSTKLEDSAMYFCASKPQGMVTEAFFGQGTRLTVV.

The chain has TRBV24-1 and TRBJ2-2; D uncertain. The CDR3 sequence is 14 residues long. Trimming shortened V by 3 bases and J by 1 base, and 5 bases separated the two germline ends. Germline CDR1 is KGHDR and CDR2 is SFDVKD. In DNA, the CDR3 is TGTGCCACCAGTGATGCAGGGAACACCGGGGAGCTGTTTTTT. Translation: CATSDAGNTGELFF.

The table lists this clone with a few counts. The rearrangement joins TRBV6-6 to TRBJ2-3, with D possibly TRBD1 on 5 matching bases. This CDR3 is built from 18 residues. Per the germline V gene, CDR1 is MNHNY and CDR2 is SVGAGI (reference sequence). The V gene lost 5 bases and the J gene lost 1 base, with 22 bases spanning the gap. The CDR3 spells CASSPPGAFGGRTDTQYF. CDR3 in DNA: TGTGCCAGCAGTCCACCTGGGGCCTTTGGCGGCCGCACAGATACGCAGTATTTT.

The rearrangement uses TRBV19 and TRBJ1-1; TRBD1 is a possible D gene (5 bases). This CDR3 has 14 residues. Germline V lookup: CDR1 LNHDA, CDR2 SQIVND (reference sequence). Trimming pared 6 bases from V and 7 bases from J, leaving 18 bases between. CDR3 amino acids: CASSGGDGWGEAFF. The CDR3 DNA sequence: TGTGCCAGTAGCGGCGGGGACGGATGGGGTGAAGCTTTCTTT.

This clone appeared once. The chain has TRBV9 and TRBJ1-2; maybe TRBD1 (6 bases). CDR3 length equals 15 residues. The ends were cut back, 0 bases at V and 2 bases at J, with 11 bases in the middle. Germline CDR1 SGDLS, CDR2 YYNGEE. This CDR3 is CASSVVTGTNYGYTF. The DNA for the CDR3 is TGTGCCAGCAGCGTAGTCACAGGGACGAACTATGGCTACACCTTC.

The CDR3 bases are TGTGCCAGTAGTAGCCTCTCAGGGTATAGCAATCAGCCCCAGCATTTT. Residues: CASSSLSGYSNQPQHF. The chain recombines TRBV19 with TRBJ1-5, with D maybe TRBD1 (5 bases). The CDR3 has 16 amino acids. Per the germline V gene, CDR1 is LNHDA and CDR2 is SQIVND (reference sequence). The germline V and J ends were trimmed by 4 bases and 0 bases, with 13 bases remaining between them. Looking up the rest from reference TRBV19 and TRBJ1-5 gives the full variable domain: DGGITQSPKYLFRKEGQNVTLSCEQNLNHDAMYWYRQDPGQGLRLIYYSQIVNDFQKGDIAEGYSVSREKKESFPLTVTSAQKNPTAFYLCASSSLSGYSNQPQHFGDGTRLSIL.

This chain's CDR3 is CASSDLTSGSSEQYF. DNA of the CDR3: TGTGCCAGCAGTGATTTGACTAGCGGGAGTAGCGAGCAGTACTTC. The chain has TRBV6-1 and TRBJ2-7; TRBD2 agrees at 12 bases. There are 15 residues in the CDR3. Germline V CDR1 and CDR2: MNHNS, SASEGT. V trimming: 3 bases; J trimming: 6 bases; junction bases outside the gene matches: 6.

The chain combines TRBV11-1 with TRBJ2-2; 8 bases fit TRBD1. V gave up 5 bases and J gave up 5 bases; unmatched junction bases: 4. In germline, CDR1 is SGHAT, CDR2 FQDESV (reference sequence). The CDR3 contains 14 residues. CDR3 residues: CASSDRGNTGELFF. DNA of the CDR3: TGTGCCAGCAGCGACAGGGGCAATACCGGGGAGCTGTTTTTT.

CDR3 nucleotide sequence: TGTGCCAGCAGCTTTGGGGCTGCCTCCTACGAGCAGTACTTC. Translation gives CASSFGAASYEQYF. V gene TRBV7-9 combines with J gene TRBJ2-7; tentatively, D is TRBD1 (5 bases). The CDR3 totals 14 residues. The V and J ends lost 3 bases and 0 bases respectively, with 9 bases between them. The germline CDR1 and CDR2 sequences are SEHNR and FQNEAQ (reference sequence).